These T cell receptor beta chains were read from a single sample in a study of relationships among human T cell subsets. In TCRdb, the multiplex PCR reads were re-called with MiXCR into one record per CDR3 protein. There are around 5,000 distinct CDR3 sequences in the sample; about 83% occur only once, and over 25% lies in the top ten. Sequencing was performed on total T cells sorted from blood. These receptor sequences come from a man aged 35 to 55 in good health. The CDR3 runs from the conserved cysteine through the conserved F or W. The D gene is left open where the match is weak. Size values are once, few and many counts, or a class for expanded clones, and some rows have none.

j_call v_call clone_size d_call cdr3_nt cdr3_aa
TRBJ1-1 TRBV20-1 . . TGCAGTGCTATGGTGGACGGGAACACTGAAGCTTTCTTT CSAMVDGNTEAFF
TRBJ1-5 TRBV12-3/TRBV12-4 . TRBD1 TGTGCCAGCAGTTCTGGACAGGCCGCCCAGCCCCAGCATTTT CASSSGQAAQPQHF
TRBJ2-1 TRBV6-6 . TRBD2 TGTGCCAGCAGTCCGGGGGGACTAGCGGGGTACAATGAGCAGTTCTTC CASSPGGLAGYNEQFF
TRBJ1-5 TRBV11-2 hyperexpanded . TGTGCCAGCAGCACAGGGACGAATCAGCCCCAGCATTTT CASSTGTNQPQHF
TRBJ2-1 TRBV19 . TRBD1 TGTGCCAGTAGTAAAAGGGACAGGGGGCGTTATGAGCAGTTCTTC CASSKRDRGRYEQFF
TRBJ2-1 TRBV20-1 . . TGCAGTACCTATGGGCCAAGGCAGTTCTTC CSTYGPRQFF
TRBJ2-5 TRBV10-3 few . TGTGCCATCAGTGAGTCGATATCCGGAGAGACCCAGTACTTC CAISESISGETQYF
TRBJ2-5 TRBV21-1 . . TGTGCCAGCAGCAGCGGGCTAGCGGGCCAAGAGACCCAGTACTTC CASSSGLAGQETQYF
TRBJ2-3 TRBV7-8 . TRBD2 TGTGCCAGCAGCCAGACTAGCGGGGGGAACACAGATACGCAGTATTTT CASSQTSGGNTDTQYF
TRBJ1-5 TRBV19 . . TGTGCCAGTAGTGGTAGGGGAAATCAGCCCCAGCATTTT CASSGRGNQPQHF
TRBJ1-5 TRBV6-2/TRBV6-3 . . TGTGCCAGCACCCGGACTTCTCTCGATCAGCCCCAGCATTTT CASTRTSLDQPQHF
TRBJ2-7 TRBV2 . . TGTGCCAGCAGCGACAGGTCCTACGAGCAGTACTTC CASSDRSYEQYF
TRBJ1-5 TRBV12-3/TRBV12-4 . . TGTGCCAGCAGTTTAGGGCAGCCCAATCAGCCCCAGCATTTT CASSLGQPNQPQHF
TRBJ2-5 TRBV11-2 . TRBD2 TGTGCCAGCAGCCCCCGTTACCCTATAGCGGGGTGGATAGAGACCCAGTACTTC CASSPRYPIAGWIETQYF
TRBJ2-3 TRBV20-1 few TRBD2 TGCAGTGCTAGGTTTGCGGGGGGGCGTATAGATACGCAGTATTTT CSARFAGGRIDTQYF
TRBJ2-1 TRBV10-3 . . TGTGCCATCAGTGGGGTGGGTAATGAGCAGTTCTTC CAISGVGNEQFF
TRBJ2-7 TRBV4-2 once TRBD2 TGTGCCAGCAGCCAAGAGACTAGCGGGAGCTACGAGCAGTACTTC CASSQETSGSYEQYF
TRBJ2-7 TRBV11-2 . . TGTGCCAGCAGTCAGGGAGCGGTCTACGAGCAGTACTTC CASSQGAVYEQYF
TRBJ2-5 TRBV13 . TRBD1 TGCGCCAGCAGCTTGGGCGACAGGGAAAAAGAGACCCAGTACTTC CASSLGDREKETQYF
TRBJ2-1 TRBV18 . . TGTGCCAGCTCACCGTCCCAGAAAGATAATGAGCAGTTCTTC CASSPSQKDNEQFF
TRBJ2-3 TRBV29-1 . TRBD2 TGCAGCGCTCCCAGCGGGGGAACAGATACGCAGTATTTT CSAPSGGTDTQYF
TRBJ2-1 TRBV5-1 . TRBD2 TGCGCCAGCAGCCAGGGACTAGCGGGAGGGCTACAGTTCTTC CASSQGLAGGLQFF
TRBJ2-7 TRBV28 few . TGTGCCAGCAGTTTCAGGGTTAGCTCCTACGAGCAGTACTTC CASSFRVSSYEQYF
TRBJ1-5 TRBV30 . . TGTGCCTGGACTAAAGGTGCAGGCCCTCAGCATTTT CAWTKGAGPQHF
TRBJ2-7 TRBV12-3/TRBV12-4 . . TGTGCCAGCAGTTCCCAGGGGATTGTAAGCGAGCAGTACTTC CASSSQGIVSEQYF
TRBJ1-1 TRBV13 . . TGTGCCAGCAGCGCCAGTCACTTGGGCAGGGAGGACACTGAAGCTTTCTTT CASSASHLGREDTEAFF
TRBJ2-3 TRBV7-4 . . TGTGCCAGCAGCTCCTCGATTGGAGGAACAGATACGCAGTATTTT CASSSSIGGTDTQYF
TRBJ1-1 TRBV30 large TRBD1 TGTGCCTGGGGACAGGGAGGGAACACTGAAGCTTTCTTT CAWGQGGNTEAFF
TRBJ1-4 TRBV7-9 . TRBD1 TGTGCCAGCAGCTTAGGACAGGGACAGGGGACAACTAATGAAAAACTGTTTTTT CASSLGQGQGTTNEKLFF
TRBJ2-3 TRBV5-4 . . TGCGCCAGCAGCTTAGACTATACACAGTATTTT CASSLDYTQYF
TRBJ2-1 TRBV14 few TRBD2 TGTGCCAGCAGCCGGCCGGGACTAGCGGGGGTCGGGAATGAGCAGTTCTTC CASSRPGLAGVGNEQFF
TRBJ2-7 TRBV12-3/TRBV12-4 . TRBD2 TGTGCCAGCAGTTTCGGGAGGTCCGGCGAGCAGTACTTC CASSFGRSGEQYF
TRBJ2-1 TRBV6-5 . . TGTGCCACCGGGCGGACTACCCAAAATCCCAATGAGCAGTTCTTC CATGRTTQNPNEQFF
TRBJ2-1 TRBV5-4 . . TGTGCCAGCGTACCGGACCGGGGGCGAAACATCAATGAGCAGTTCTTC CASVPDRGRNINEQFF
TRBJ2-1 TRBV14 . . TGTGCCAGCAGCCGATGGAGACCGGGCAGCTCCTACAATGAGCAGTTCTTC CASSRWRPGSSYNEQFF
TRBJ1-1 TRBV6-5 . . TGTGCCAGCACCATGACCTATAGGGGAACTGAAGCTTTCTTT CASTMTYRGTEAFF
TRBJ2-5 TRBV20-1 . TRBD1 TGCAGTGCTAGAGAAACAGGGGGCTGGCAGACCCAGTACTTC CSARETGGWQTQYF
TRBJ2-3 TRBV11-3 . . TGTGCCAGCAGCTTGGTGGGGATGAGGGATACGCAGTATTTT CASSLVGMRDTQYF
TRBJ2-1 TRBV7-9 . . TGTGCCAGCAGTTTAGAAGGAGGGGGGCACAATGAGCAGTTCTTC CASSLEGGGHNEQFF
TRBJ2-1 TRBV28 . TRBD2 TGTGCCAGCAGTTTATCGTGGATAGGTGGGGGACTATACAATGAGCAGTTCTTC CASSLSWIGGGLYNEQFF
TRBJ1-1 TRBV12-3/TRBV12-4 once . TGTGCCAGCAGTTTAACAGGGTACACTGAAGCTTTCTTT CASSLTGYTEAFF
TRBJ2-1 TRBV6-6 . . TGTGCCAGCAGTGGACAGAACTCCTACAATGAGCAGTTCTTC CASSGQNSYNEQFF
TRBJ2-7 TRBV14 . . TGTGCCAGCAGCCAAGCCCCCACTGGGGGCGAGCAGTACTTC CASSQAPTGGEQYF
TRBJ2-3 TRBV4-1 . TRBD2 TGCGCCAGCAGCCAAGGGCCCCGTCAGCGGGAGAGGACAGATACGCAGTATTTT CASSQGPRQRERTDTQYF
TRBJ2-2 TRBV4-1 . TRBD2 TGCGCCAGCAGCCTTCTAGCGGGGGCGAACACCGGGGAGCTGTTTTTT CASSLLAGANTGELFF
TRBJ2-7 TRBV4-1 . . TGCGCCAGCAGCCAAGACAGGGCCTACGAGCAGTACTTC CASSQDRAYEQYF
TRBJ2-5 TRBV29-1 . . TGCAGCGTTTTGGGGCTGGAGACCCAGTACTTC CSVLGLETQYF
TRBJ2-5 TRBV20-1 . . TGCAGTGCTAGAGATGCACTAGAACAGACCCAGTACTTC CSARDALEQTQYF
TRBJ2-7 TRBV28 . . TGTGCCAGCAGAATCGGACGCCAAGGGGGGGATTGGGGATTCTACGAGCAGTACTTC CASRIGRQGGDWGFYEQYF
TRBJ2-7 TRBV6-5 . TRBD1 TGTGCCAGCAGCCGCTCCGGGACAGTCTACGAGCAGTACTTC CASSRSGTVYEQYF
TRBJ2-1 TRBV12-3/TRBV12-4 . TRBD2 TGTGCCAGCGGGGTCCTAGCGGGAGTAAATGAGCAGTTCTTC CASGVLAGVNEQFF
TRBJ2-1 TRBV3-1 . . TGTGCCAGCAGCCAAAGGGCGGGCCCGGGTGAGCAGTTCTTC CASSQRAGPGEQFF
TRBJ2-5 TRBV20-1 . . TGCAGTGCTAGTGAAATCCAAGAGACCCAGTACTTC CSASEIQETQYF